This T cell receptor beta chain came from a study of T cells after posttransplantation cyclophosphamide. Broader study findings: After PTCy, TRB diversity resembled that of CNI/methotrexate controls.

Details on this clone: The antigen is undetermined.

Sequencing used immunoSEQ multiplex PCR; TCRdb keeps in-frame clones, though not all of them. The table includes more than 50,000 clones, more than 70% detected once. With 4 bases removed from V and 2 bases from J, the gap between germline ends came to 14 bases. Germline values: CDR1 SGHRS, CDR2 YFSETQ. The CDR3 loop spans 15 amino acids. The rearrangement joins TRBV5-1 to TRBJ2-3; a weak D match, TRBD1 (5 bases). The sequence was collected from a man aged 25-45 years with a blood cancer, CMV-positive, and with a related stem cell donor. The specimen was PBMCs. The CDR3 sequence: CASSRFRANTDTQYF. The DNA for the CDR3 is TGCGCCAGCAGCCGTTTCAGGGCCAACACAGATACGCAGTATTTT. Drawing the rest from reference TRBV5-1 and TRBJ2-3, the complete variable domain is KAGVTQTPRYLIKTRGQQVTLSCSPISGHRSVSWYQQTPGQGLQFLFEYFSETQRNKGNFPGRFSGRQFSNSRSEMNVSTLELGDSALYLCASSRFRANTDTQYFGPGTRLTVL.